Below, 25 T cell receptor beta chains from the same sample are listed, as sequenced in a study of T cell responses to AZD1222 COVID-19 vaccine. Using immunoSEQ multiplex PCR, the repertoire was profiled, and TCRdb retains in-frame clones only, with some absent. Among tens of thousands of clones listed, 80% to 90% were seen once. The source material was peripheral blood, sampled 28 days after the second AZD1222 dose. Source of these receptors: an adult who received the AZD1222 COVID-19 vaccine.

The chain recombines TRBV28 with TRBJ1-6; 10 nucleotides line up with TRBD1. This CDR3 region has 15 residues. J was trimmed by 7 bases and V by 7 bases; bases with no gene match: 7. Looked up from germline, CDR1 is MDHEN and CDR2 is SYDVKM. DNA of the CDR3: TGTGCCAGCAATATAGACAGGGGGCTAAATTCACCCCTCCACTTT. Translation gives CASNIDRGLNSPLHF.

This clone has just one count. This chain joins TRBV7-9 and TRBJ2-7; 9 bases align to TRBD2. The J segment lost 2 bases and the V segment lost 5 bases, leaving 7 bases of the junction unmatched. The CDR3 runs 15 residues. Germline CDR1 is SEHNR and CDR2 is FQNEAQ (reference sequence). The CDR3 protein is CASSPYLAGTYEQYF. The CDR3 bases are TGTGCCAGCAGCCCTTATCTAGCGGGGACCTACGAGCAGTACTTC.

The CDR3 nucleotides read TGTGCCAGCAGTAGGGCGGGAGCCCAGTACTTC. It codes for CASSRAGAQYF. The rearrangement joins TRBV25-1 to TRBJ2-7; TRBD2 matches 7 bases. V was pared by 5 bases and J by 10 bases, with 5 bases of the junction left unmatched. The CDR3 runs 11 residues. Germline lookup yields CDR1 MGHDK and CDR2 SYGVNS.

This chain connects TRBV15 to TRBJ1-5, with D hard to call. The CDR3 totals 14 residues. Germline V CDR1 and CDR2: LNHNV, YYDKDF (reference sequence). Trimming took 5 bases from V and 1 from J, leaving 9 bases between them. The CDR3 loop is CATSDSYSNQPQHF. The CDR3 DNA reads TGTGCCACCAGCGATTCTTACAGCAATCAGCCCCAGCATTTT.

The V call is TRBV19, the J call TRBJ2-2, with no clear D. CDR3 length: 15 residues. CDR1 and CDR2 from the germline V gene are LNHDA and SQIVND (reference sequence). Trimming pared 1 base from V and 4 bases from J, leaving 10 bases between. CDR3 sequence reads: CASSIASRSTGELFF. The DNA for the CDR3 is TGTGCCAGTAGTATAGCGTCCAGGAGCACCGGGGAGCTGTTTTTT.

The CDR3 sequence: CASSGGTSGRANYEQYF. The CDR3 DNA sequence: TGTGCCAGCAGTGGGGGGACTAGCGGGAGAGCTAACTACGAGCAGTACTTC. The chain couples TRBV6-1 to TRBJ2-7, with TRBD2 identical over 14 bases. Germline assignment: CDR1 MNHNS and CDR2 SASEGT. The length of the CDR3 is 17 residues. With V trimmed by 4 bases and J by 3 bases, 8 bases remained unmatched.

The chain recombines TRBV10-3 with TRBJ2-7, with 9 bases that match TRBD2. The germline gives CDR1 ENHRY, CDR2 SYGVKD. CDR3 length: 16 residues. Trimming took 0 bases from V and 0 from J; bases not matched to a gene: 3. DNA for the CDR3: TGTGCCATCAGTGAGTCGGGAGCGGGAGGCTCCTACGAGCAGTACTTC. Encoded protein: CAISESGAGGSYEQYF.

The chain couples TRBV6-5 to TRBJ1-3, with D unclear. Germline V lookup: CDR1 MNHEY, CDR2 SVGAGI. V was pared by 5 bases and J by 0 bases, with 11 bases between. This CDR3 is built from 15 residues. The CDR3 nucleotides are TGTGCCAGCAGTCTTTCGGGGAGCTCTGGAAACACCATATATTTT. Protein: CASSLSGSSGNTIYF.

This chain joins TRBV28 and TRBJ2-7, with D possibly being TRBD2 (5 bases). The germline V gene has CDR1 MDHEN and CDR2 SYDVKM. Deletions cut 5 bases from V and 0 bases from J, with 17 bases between. The CDR3 contains 16 residues. The CDR3 DNA is TGTGCCAGCAGTCCTACTGGGCCGGGGAGCTCCTACGAGCAGTACTTC. Encoded protein: CASSPTGPGSSYEQYF.

This clone was counted a single time. The V call is TRBV30, the J call TRBJ2-5; D gene ambiguous. The germline gives CDR1 GTSNPN, CDR2 SVGIG (reference sequence). There are 13 residues in the CDR3. V dropped 4 bases and J dropped 4 bases, with 13 bases sitting between them. The CDR3 here is CAWTGRVGETQYF. The CDR3 bases are TGTGCCTGGACGGGCCGGGTGGGAGAGACCCAGTACTTC.

The chain couples TRBV10-1 to TRBJ1-5; D ambiguous. CDR1 WNHNN and CDR2 SYGVQD come from the germline V gene (reference sequence). V lost 3 bases, J lost 4 bases, and 7 bases lay in between. The CDR3 loop spans 13 amino acids. The CDR3 sequence is CASSDGINQPQHF. The CDR3 DNA is TGCGCCAGCAGTGACGGGATAAATCAGCCCCAGCATTTT.

This sequence joins TRBV2 and TRBJ2-1; 7 positions agree with TRBD2. Germline lookup yields CDR1 SNHLY and CDR2 FYNNEI. The CDR3 totals 16 residues. Germline trimming cut 9 bases from V and 2 bases from J; bases unmatched to any gene: 13. CDR3: CASWSSGTTTYNEQFF. CDR3 nucleotide sequence: TGTGCCAGTTGGTCCAGCGGGACGACGACCTACAATGAGCAGTTCTTC.

In regard to this clone: The same CDR3 can be traced to other DNA sequences in this sample. The chain joins TRBV18 to TRBJ2-3; TRBD2 agrees at 10 bases. The germline gives CDR1 KGHSH, CDR2 LQKENI. With V trimmed by 6 bases and J by 1 base, 4 bases remained unmatched. The CDR3 is made up of 15 amino acids. The CDR3 DNA sequence: TGTGCCAGCTCCCCCGGGACTAGCGGCACAGATACGCAGTATTTT. This sequence encodes CASSPGTSGTDTQYF.

This chain connects TRBV7-3 to TRBJ1-2, with D unresolved. This CDR3 region has 15 residues. V dropped 1 base and J dropped 3 bases, with 12 bases sitting between them. Germline values: CDR1 SGHTA, CDR2 FQGTGA. This CDR3 reads CASSLKAGSDYGYTF. CDR3 sequence (DNA): TGTGCCAGCAGCTTAAAAGCGGGTTCTGACTATGGCTACACCTTC.

This chain joins TRBV3-1 (or the pseudogene TRBV3-2) and TRBJ1-1; TRBD1 matches at 11 bases. This CDR3 is 16 amino acids long. Germline CDR1 reads LGHDT; CDR2 reads YNNKEL (reference sequence). J gave up 0 bases and V 4 bases, and 4 bases lay outside the gene matches. This CDR3 is CASSPRTGGLNTEAFF. The CDR3 nucleotides are TGTGCCAGCAGCCCCCGGACAGGGGGCTTGAACACTGAAGCTTTCTTT.

As DNA, the CDR3 is TGTGCCAGCAGCGTAGGCGGAAGCGCTGGGGCCTCCGAGCAGTACTTC. Protein sequence: CASSVGGSAGASEQYF. The chain uses TRBV9 and TRBJ2-7, with D perhaps TRBD1 (5 bases). Germline CDR1 and CDR2: SGDLS and YYNGEE. Trimming stripped 0 bases from V and 6 bases from J, with 19 bases between. The CDR3 sequence is 16 residues long.

The chain links TRBV5-1 to TRBJ1-2; tentative D call: TRBD1 (5 bases). Germline V lookup: CDR1 SGHRS, CDR2 YFSETQ. V was cut by 0 bases and J by 4 bases, with 16 bases left in between. CDR3 size: 16 residues. This CDR3 reads CASSLAGTPGIYGYTF. As DNA, the CDR3 is TGCGCCAGCAGCTTGGCCGGGACCCCCGGGATCTATGGCTACACCTTC.

This clone has only a few counts. CDR3 sequence reads: CASSQADGLNTDTQYF. CDR3 coding DNA: TGTGCCAGCAGCCAAGCGGATGGACTAAACACAGATACGCAGTATTTT. The V call is TRBV4-2, the J call TRBJ2-3; possibly TRBD2 for D (6 bases). This CDR3 is built from 16 residues. CDR1 is LGHNA, CDR2 YNFKEQ, per germline. Deletions cut 1 base from V and 2 bases from J, with 13 bases between.

The V and J genes are TRBV28 and TRBJ1-1; the D is unclear. The CDR3 is 13 amino acids. Germline V gene sequence: CDR1 MDHEN, CDR2 SYDVKM. Trimming left V 1 base short and J 9 bases short, with 12 bases between. The CDR3 loop reads CASSLYVSPKAFF. The DNA of the CDR3 is TGTGCCAGCAGTTTATACGTGTCACCAAAAGCTTTCTTT.

The chain combines TRBV28 with TRBJ2-3; TRBD1 matches 10 bases. Per the germline V gene, CDR1 is MDHEN and CDR2 is SYDVKM. CDR3 size: 18 residues. Trimming took 3 bases from V and 3 from J; bases not matched to a gene: 12. The CDR3 nucleotides are TGTGCCAGCAGTTTGTCGACAGGGGGCGTTGGTGTTACAGATACGCAGTATTTT. Translation gives CASSLSTGGVGVTDTQYF.

This clone was picked up one time. Other DNA variants within this sample encode the same CDR3. The chain carries TRBV27 and TRBJ2-2; unclear D gene. This CDR3 has 16 residues. Germline CDR1 reads MNHEY; CDR2 reads SMNVEV (reference sequence). Trimming took off 5 bases at V and 0 bases at J, with 13 bases between the two ends. The CDR3, as DNA: TGTGCCAGCAGTCCCTGGACGGACCCGAACACCGGGGAGCTGTTTTTT. It is translated as CASSPWTDPNTGELFF.

The chain combines TRBV11-1 with TRBJ2-4, with 7 bases identical to TRBD2. CDR1 and CDR2 (germline): SGHAT, FQDESV (reference sequence). The V gene end was trimmed by 8 bases and the J gene end by 2 bases; junction bases not matched to a gene: 3. The length of the CDR3 is 13 residues. CDR3 sequence: CASPGGTKNIQYF. The CDR3 region has the DNA TGTGCCAGCCCCGGGGGGACCAAAAACATTCAGTACTTC. Full variable domain (rest looked up from reference TRBV11-1 and TRBJ2-4): EAEVAQSPRYKITEKSQAVAFWCDPISGHATLYWYRQILGQGPELLVQFQDESVVDDSQLPKDRFSAERLKGVDSTLKIQPAELGDSAMYLCASPGGTKNIQYFGAGTRLSVL.

The chain uses TRBV29-1 and TRBJ2-1; D remains unclear. The V gene's germline CDR1 is SQVTM and CDR2 ANQGSEA. The length of the CDR3 is 17 residues. Between the trimmed V and J ends, which lost 4 bases and 8 bases, there was a span of 27 bases. CDR3 region: CSVVYSRTARSADEQFF. The CDR3 DNA sequence: TGCAGCGTTGTCTATTCTCGGACCGCCCGAAGTGCGGATGAGCAGTTCTTC.

The rearrangement uses TRBV30 and TRBJ1-2; no firm D call. V was cut by 0 bases and J by 0 bases, with 5 bases left in between. The germline V gene encodes CDR1 GTSNPN and CDR2 SVGIG (reference sequence). This CDR3 is 13 amino acids long. The CDR3 protein is CAWSVRANYGYTF. The CDR3 DNA reads as TGTGCCTGGAGTGTACGCGCTAACTATGGCTACACCTTC.

The genes are TRBV7-8 and TRBJ1-5; TRBD1 is a possible D gene (5 bases). Looked up from germline, CDR1 is SGHVS and CDR2 is FQNEAQ. Trimming pared 1 base from V and 9 bases from J, leaving 7 bases between. This CDR3 is 12 amino acids long. The CDR3 coding sequence is TGTGCCAGCAGCTTAGAAACAGGGCCCCAGCATTTT. This gives the protein CASSLETGPQHF.